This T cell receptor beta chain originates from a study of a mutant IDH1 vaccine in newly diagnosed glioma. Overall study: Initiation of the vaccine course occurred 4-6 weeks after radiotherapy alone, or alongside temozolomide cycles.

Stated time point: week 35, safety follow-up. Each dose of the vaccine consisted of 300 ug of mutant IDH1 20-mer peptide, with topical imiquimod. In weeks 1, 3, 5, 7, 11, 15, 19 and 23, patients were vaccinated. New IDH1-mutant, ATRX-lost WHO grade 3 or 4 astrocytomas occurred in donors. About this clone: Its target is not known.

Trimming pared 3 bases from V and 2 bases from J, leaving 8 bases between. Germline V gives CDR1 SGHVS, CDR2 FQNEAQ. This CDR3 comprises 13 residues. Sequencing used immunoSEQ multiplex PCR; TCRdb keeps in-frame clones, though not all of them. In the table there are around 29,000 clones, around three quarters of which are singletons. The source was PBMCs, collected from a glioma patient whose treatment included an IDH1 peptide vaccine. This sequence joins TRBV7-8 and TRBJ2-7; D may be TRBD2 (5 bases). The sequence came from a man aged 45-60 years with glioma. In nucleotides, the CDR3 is TGTGCCAGCAGCTTCGCCGGGACCTACGAGCAGTACTTC. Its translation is CASSFAGTYEQYF.